The 20 T cell receptor beta chains in this list originate from one sample, sequenced in a study of human T cells and chemical hapten exposure. As for time point: pre-sensitization, week 0. Stated treatment: therapeutic diphenylcyclopropenone sensitization with weekly scalp DPC. One entry per CDR3 protein, called by TCRdb with MiXCR from the RACE reads. The sample carries 150,000 to 200,000 distinct CDR3 sequences, 25% to 35% recorded once. The source material was whole blood, sampled in connection with sensitization to the hapten diphenylcyclopropenone (DPC). These receptors were collected from a woman younger than 45 with alopecia areata. Some clones in this sample may be carry-over from other donors' samples.

This clonotype was counted only a few times. The chain combines TRBV7-8 with TRBJ2-1; 7 positions match TRBD2. The CDR3 is made up of 17 amino acids. Germline CDR1 SGHVS, CDR2 FQNEAQ. J was trimmed by 8 bases and V by 3 bases; bases with no gene match: 16. The CDR3 sequence is CASSFSGAGAKTHEQFF. The CDR3 DNA reads as TGTGCCAGCAGCTTTAGTGGGGCGGGAGCAAAAACCCATGAGCAGTTCTTC.

This clonotype turned up a few times. The chain couples TRBV20-1 to TRBJ2-3, with D maybe TRBD2 (5 bases). V dropped 6 bases and J dropped 4 bases, with 14 bases sitting between them. CDR3 length: 13 residues. Germline lookup yields CDR1 DFQATT and CDR2 SNEGSKA (reference sequence). CDR3 protein: CSAPPPAADTQYF. The CDR3 region has the DNA TGCAGTGCCCCCCCCCCAGCGGCAGATACGCAGTATTTT.

This clonotype was detected only a few times. Here the CDR3 DNA reads TGTGCCAGCAGTTTGGTGGAAGAAGCTTTCTTT. It is translated as CASSLVEEAFF. The V and J genes are TRBV28 and TRBJ1-1, with no clear D. From germline, CDR1 is MDHEN and CDR2 SYDVKM. The germline V and J ends were trimmed by 3 bases and 8 bases, with 7 bases remaining between them. The CDR3 sequence is 11 residues long.

This clonotype has more than one count but fewer than ten. The chain is built from TRBV5-1 and TRBJ2-1; 9 nucleotides line up with TRBD2. The CDR3 runs to 15 residues. CDR1 is SGHRS and CDR2 is YFSETQ in the germline V gene. The ends lost 4 bases at V and 5 bases at J; junction bases unmatched: 7. The CDR3 loop reads CASSRLAGVDNEQFF. DNA for the CDR3: TGCGCCAGCAGCCGTTTAGCGGGAGTAGACAATGAGCAGTTCTTC.

The V and J genes are TRBV3-1 and TRBJ1-2, with 9 nucleotides matching TRBD1. J lost 8 bases, V lost 5 bases, and 9 bases had no gene match. CDR1 is LGHDT, CDR2 YNNKEL, per germline (reference sequence). This CDR3 has 14 amino acids. The CDR3 region is CASSSRDRATGYTF. The CDR3 coding sequence is TGTGCCAGCAGCTCTAGGGACAGGGCCACCGGCTACACCTTC.

The table lists this clonotype with a few counts. The rearrangement uses TRBV4-3 and TRBJ2-5; 11 bases align to TRBD2. With V trimmed by 2 bases and J by 4 bases, 3 bases remained unmatched. This CDR3 contains 15 residues. CDR1 is LGHNA and CDR2 is YSLEER in the germline V gene. CDR3 region: CASSQRLAGSETQYF. The DNA for the CDR3 is TGCGCCAGCAGCCAACGACTAGCGGGGTCAGAGACCCAGTACTTC.

With respect to this clonotype: One base away lies a much larger clone, so this may be a sequencing read error. The chain employs TRBV29-1 and TRBJ1-4, with 7 bases that match TRBD1. This CDR3 is built from 13 residues. Germline V gives CDR1 SQVTM, CDR2 ANQGSEA. CDR3 nucleotides: TGCAGCGTTCTCGGGACAGAGAGGGAAAACCTGTTTTTT. Translation: CSVLGTERENLFF. Full variable domain (missing parts from reference TRBV29-1 and TRBJ1-4): SAVISQKPSRDICQRGTSLTIQCQVDSQVTMMFWYRQQPGQSLTLIATANQGSEATYESGFVIDKFPISRPNLTFSTLTVSNMSPEDSSIYLCSVLGTERENLFFGSGTQLSVL.

V and J are TRBV28 and TRBJ1-2, with 7 bases matching TRBD1. The CDR3 sequence is 14 residues long. V lost 6 bases and J lost 8; bases outside the gene matches: 12. Germline CDR1 and CDR2: MDHEN and SYDVKM. The CDR3 region is CASSLSHQGGGYTF. In nucleotides, the CDR3 is TGTGCCAGCAGCTTAAGCCACCAAGGGGGCGGCTACACCTTC.

V usage is TRBV12-3 or TRBV12-4 and J usage is TRBJ2-2; 10 nucleotides agree with TRBD1. Trimming cost V 6 bases and J 7 bases; bases outside gene matches: 5. CDR3 length: 14 amino acids. The CDR3 nucleotides are TGTGCCAGCAGGACAGGGGGCAGTTTCGGGGAGCTGTTTTTT. This gives the protein CASRTGGSFGELFF.

This clonotype was picked up a small number of times. The V call is TRBV21-1, the J call TRBJ1-2; TRBD1, the table's D call, was not compared with the DNA. TRBV21-1 is given as a pseudogene. CDR3 size: 16 residues. The CDR3: CASSKVGTGGISGYTF. The CDR3 DNA is TGTGCCAGCAGCAAAGTGGGGACAGGGGGAATCAGTGGCTACACCTTC.

This clonotype was found a few times. This rearrangement joins TRBV4-1 to TRBJ1-5, with 9 positions matching TRBD1. V shed 5 bases and J 3 bases; nucleotides not matched to a gene: 8. Germline values: CDR1 MGHRA, CDR2 YSYEKL. CDR3 length: 16 residues. Here the CDR3 DNA reads TGCGCCAGCAGCAAAGGGGGACAGGGATACAATCAGCCCCAGCATTTT. It codes for CASSKGGQGYNQPQHF.

This clonotype has a handful of counts. V and J are TRBV19 and TRBJ2-7; TRBD2 agrees at 8 bases. Trimming at V came to 3 bases and at J to 7 bases, leaving 5 bases not matched to a gene. CDR3 length: 13 residues. Germline V lookup: CDR1 LNHDA, CDR2 SQIVND (reference sequence). DNA for the CDR3: TGTGCCAGTAGTATCTCGGGGGGGATGGAGCAGTACTTC. Translation gives CASSISGGMEQYF.

This clonotype was seen a few times. V usage is TRBV28 and J usage is TRBJ1-1, with D unresolved. The ends were cut back, 6 bases at V and 1 base at J, with 12 bases in the middle. CDR1 and CDR2 (germline): MDHEN, SYDVKM. The CDR3 spans 14 residues. This CDR3 reads CASSPRLGNTEAFF. The CDR3 bases are TGTGCCAGCAGCCCCCGCCTAGGGAACACTGAAGCTTTCTTT.

The rearrangement joins TRBV3-1 to TRBJ1-1; D not resolved. Germline values: CDR1 LGHDT, CDR2 YNNKEL (reference sequence). CDR3 size: 15 residues. Trimming pared 4 bases from V and 3 bases from J, leaving 15 bases between. The chain's CDR3 is CASSRARPRDTEAFF. Written as DNA, the CDR3 is TGTGCCAGCAGCCGCGCACGGCCCAGAGACACTGAAGCTTTCTTT.

About this clonotype itself: One junction end does not reproduce the germline sequence, and a read error may be involved. This rearrangement joins TRBV5-1 to TRBJ2-5, with D possibly being TRBD1 (6 bases). Germline CDR1 SGHRS, CDR2 YFSETQ. This CDR3 comprises 16 residues. Here the CDR3 reads CASTLGPTGRGETQYF. In DNA form, the CDR3 reads TGCGCCAGCACCTTGGGGCCGACAGGCCGGGGAGAGACCCAGTACTTC. The complete variable domain, with remaining parts taken from reference TRBV5-1 and TRBJ2-5, reads KAGVTQTPRYLIKTRGQQVTLSCSPISGHRSVSWYQQTPGQGLQFLFEYFSETQRNKGNFPGRFSGRQFSNSRSEMNVSTLELGDSALYLCASTLGPTGRGETQYFGPGTRLLVL.

Only a few counts were recorded for this clonotype. V is TRBV29-1 and J is TRBJ2-3; no clear D gene. The CDR3 spans 12 residues. Per the germline V gene, CDR1 is SQVTM and CDR2 is ANQGSEA. V lost 1 base, J lost 4 bases, and 6 bases lay in between. The CDR3: CSVEASSDTQYF. In nucleotides, the CDR3 is TGCAGCGTTGAAGCCTCCTCAGATACGCAGTATTTT.

The J gene is TRBJ2-3, the V gene TRBV29-1; TRBD1 is a possible D gene (7 bases). The V and J ends lost 6 bases and 0 bases respectively, with 16 bases between them. Germline assignment: CDR1 SQVTM and CDR2 ANQGSEA. The CDR3 runs to 15 residues. CDR3 DNA sequence: TGCAGCGTGAACTCAGGGGGGACGAGCACAGATACGCAGTATTTT. Translating gives CSVNSGGTSTDTQYF.

The chain carries TRBV21-1 and TRBJ1-5; the listed D gene, TRBD1, was not tested against the DNA. TRBV21-1 is a pseudogene. The length of the CDR3 is 19 residues. The CDR3 sequence is CASSKARGWIGGSNQPQHF. The CDR3 nucleotides are TGTGCCAGCAGCAAAGCGCGGGGTTGGATAGGGGGGAGCAATCAGCCCCAGCATTTT.

This chain connects TRBV27 to TRBJ2-2; 7 bases fit TRBD2. The CDR3 extends over 18 amino acids. Germline V gene sequence: CDR1 MNHEY, CDR2 SMNVEV (reference sequence). The junction had 11 bases not matched to a gene; V was cut back by 0 bases and J by 4 bases. Here the CDR3 DNA reads TGTGCCAGCAGTTTATCGCGGGGACGGGGGGTGGGCACCGGGGAGCTGTTTTTT. It yields the protein CASSLSRGRGVGTGELFF.

This clonotype occurred a few times. The chain joins TRBV6-2 or TRBV6-3 to TRBJ1-5; maybe TRBD1 (5 bases). The CDR3 extends over 12 amino acids. V was trimmed by 8 bases and J by 3 bases, leaving 8 bases between them. Germline V lookup: CDR1 MNHEY, CDR2 SVGEGT. Here the CDR3 DNA reads TGTGCCAGCGCGACAGTCAATCAGCCCCAGCATTTT. Translation gives CASATVNQPQHF.